The T cell receptor beta chain under discussion was sequenced for a study of T cells expressing NK-cell markers. Notes on the study in general: Unclear, still, was the HCMV specificity of the expanded NKG2C+ T cell clones. Roughly 6 donors showed dominant NKG2C+ clonotypes comprising about 1.0-8% of their CD8+ T cells. Among several donors, these clonotypes also ranked first in the CD3+CD56-NKG2C+ fraction.

TCR beta libraries carry UMIs added by 5'RACE template switching. TCRdb reprocessed the 5' RACE reads, with one entry per CDR3 protein and no DNA. The sample features 550,000 or so distinct CDR3 sequences, with around 3.3% in its top ten. Germline CDR1 and CDR2: SGHRS and YFSETQ. The CDR3 runs to 17 residues. As for this clonotype: Its antigen is unknown.

V is TRBV5-1 and J is TRBJ2-4. Sequencing used blood T cells: a sorted CD56 or NKG2C T cell subset, CD4+ or CD8+ T cells, or bulk PBMC T cells (not recorded which). The TCR was taken from a man younger than 35 in good health. The CDR3 loop is CASSLELRWLAKNIQYF.